This T cell receptor (beta chain) appears in the sequencing data of a study of blood T cell repertoires in COVID-19. Study summary: Researchers got acute and convalescent COVID-19 samples from the United States, Italy and Spain. Nucleic acid was either cDNA or gDNA, and it came from T cells, B-cell-depleted T cells, or PBMCs.

This clone appeared a single time. Germline CDR1 and CDR2: MDHEN and SYDVKM. This CDR3 region has 13 residues. Deletions cut 7 bases from V and 5 bases from J, with 9 bases between. Per the original data handling: Using reference gene primer amplification, nucleated cell counts were estimated. Only in-frame clones appear in the TCRdb table, and some are missing; sequencing was by immunoSEQ multiplex PCR. V, J and clone size derive from that table, while D and trimming were established from the DNA sequence. The table includes under 300,000 clones, about 84% detected once. The source is an elderly man with acute or convalescent COVID-19. Input material: peripheral blood. This chain uses TRBV28 with TRBJ1-6; possible D gene TRBD1, 5 bases. The CDR3 loop reads CASTGYDNSPLHF. In DNA, the CDR3 is TGTGCCAGCACAGGGTACGATAATTCACCCCTCCACTTT.